The entry that follows covers one T cell receptor (beta chain) sequence. Germline V gene data show CDR1 as SGDLS and CDR2 as YYNGEE. V was pared by 4 bases and J by 5 bases, with 18 bases between. The CDR3 length is 15 residues. The data were taken from a study of blood T cell repertoires in COVID-19. Study context: Acute-phase and convalescent COVID-19 samples originated in the United States, Italy and Spain. PBMCs, B-cell-depleted T cells, or T cells were the source of the cDNA or gDNA that made up the material.

As handled by the study authors: Counts of nucleated cells, estimated from reference gene primer amplification, were obtained. Generated by immunoSEQ multiplex PCR, the TCRdb table keeps only in-frame clones and is missing some. That table furnishes V, J and clone size, whereas the DNA furnished D and trimming. The table includes about 210,000 clones, 70% to 90% detected once. The receptor comes from a human donor in a cohort sampled during active COVID-19. The sample taken for sequencing was peripheral blood. The rearrangement links TRBV9 to TRBJ1-1, with no clear D. CDR3 protein: CASSPSWGTGTEAFF. The CDR3, as DNA: TGTGCCAGCAGCCCTAGTTGGGGTACGGGAACTGAAGCTTTCTTT.